The 2 T cell receptor beta chains presented below share a single source sample, sequenced in a study of Tregs in tolerant kidney transplant recipients (dated by TCRdb to between 2018 and 2021). The library was made by the immunoSEQ multiplex PCR assay. The source is immuneACCESS, and TCRdb retained only in-frame sequences with V and J called. Part of the clones is not carried over; for the studies checked, unresolved V genes explain less than half of this, and the remainder is unexplained. This sample has about 73,000 clones in its table, and roughly 98% of those were observed once. Over 0.45% of the sample comes from the top ten. The time point label of this sample denotes: blood sample drawn before combined kidney and bone marrow transplant. The source material was CD4+ T cells from blood, sampled before the transplant. The receptors come from a human donor who received a combined kidney and bone marrow transplant.

The gene calls are TRBV25-1 and TRBJ2-2; TRBD1 matches at 8 bases. The CDR3 is made up of 13 amino acids. The germline gives CDR1 MGHDK, CDR2 SYGVNS. V lost 8 bases to trimming and J lost 1 base; unmatched junction nucleotides: 0. The DNA for the CDR3 is TGTGCCAGCGGGACAGGGAACACCGGGGAGCTGTTTTTT. Protein product: CASGTGNTGELFF.

The chain uses TRBV7-2 and TRBJ2-3, with D maybe TRBD2 (6 bases). The V end was cut by 8 bases, the J end by 2 bases, with 17 bases between. Germline values: CDR1 SGHTA, CDR2 FQGNSA. This CDR3 has 15 residues. The CDR3 protein is CASRSAGYPTDTQYF. The DNA of the CDR3 is TGTGCCAGCCGCTCCGCGGGATACCCCACAGATACGCAGTATTTT.